This T cell receptor beta chain was captured by sequencing in a study of shared clonotypes between healthy human individuals. In the study overall: A donor's plate count was three for CD4 naive and three for CD4 memory; CD8 naive had two and CD8 memory one. Study conclusions and caveats: Naive CD4 clonotype sharing across a few donors was approximately 5%.

Germline CDR1 MGHRA, CDR2 YSYEKL. Trimming at V came to 5 bases and at J to 2 bases, leaving 8 bases not matched to a gene. The CDR3 is 16 residues long. With regard to this clone: Its antigen is unidentified.

The method was immunoSEQ multiplex PCR; TCRdb's version includes in-frame clones alone and lacks a portion of them. Of some 1,600,000 clones in the sample, approximately 98% were seen once. The TCR comes from a man aged 25 to 40 in good health. The sequenced sample consisted of naive CD4+ T cells sorted from blood. The subset denotes: CD45RA+ positively selected. The chain combines TRBV4-1 with TRBJ1-3; 8 bases are a match to TRBD1. CDR3 in amino acids: CASSSFIQGAGNTIYF. CDR3 sequence (DNA): TGCGCCAGCAGCTCTTTCATACAGGGGGCTGGAAACACCATATATTTT.